The present T cell receptor (beta chain) was sequenced within a study of Ad26.COV2.S vaccination and SARS-CoV-2 variants. Study-level points and caveats: Total T cell responses may have been underestimated by the TCR breadth and depth analyses. Substantial breadth was reportedly displayed by spike-specific CD8+ and CD4+ T cell responses after vaccination.

Treatment reported: around 19 received Ad26.COV2.S at low or high dose, single or two shots; roughly five received placebo; per-sample allocation not given. Repertoires come from day 63 after the first vaccine or placebo injection. A Boston adult aged 18-55 years was the donor. Trimming removed 0 bases at V and 2 bases at J, with 8 bases between. The CDR3 is 15 amino acids. Germline V lookup: CDR1 MNHNS, CDR2 SASEGT. The protocol was immunoSEQ multiplex PCR, while the TCRdb copy is restricted to in-frame clones and leaves out a portion. The sample contains hundreds of thousands of clones, about 88% of which appear only once. A word on this clone: Antigen specificity is unknown.

V and J are TRBV6-1 and TRBJ1-5; no clear D. The clonotype comes from a person between 18 and 60 years old who received the Ad26.COV2.S COVID-19 vaccine or a placebo. Specimen: peripheral blood, collected in a trial of Ad26.COV2.S vaccine versus placebo. The CDR3 coding sequence is TGTGCCAGCAGTGAAGCGAACAGTCGCAATCAGCCCCAGCATTTT. Its translation is CASSEANSRNQPQHF.